This TCR beta chain was obtained from a study of PD-1 blockade in classical Hodgkin lymphoma. Whole-study findings and limits: Newly diagnosed patients had baseline TCR diversity that was reportedly lower than that of healthy donors.

A word on this clone: As yet, its antigen is unknown.

Time point reported: newly diagnosed, previously untreated cHL patient sample. The CDR3 consists of 15 residues. Trimming stripped 3 bases from V and 3 bases from J, with 13 bases between. Germline CDR1 reads MDHEN; CDR2 reads SYDVKM. Sequencing used immunoSEQ multiplex PCR; TCRdb keeps in-frame clones, though not all of them. Of tens of thousands of clones listed, 85% to 95% are singletons. This TCR derives from a human donor with classical Hodgkin lymphoma. The specimen was peripheral blood mononuclear cells (PBMCs). This rearrangement joins TRBV28 to TRBJ2-3; possible D gene TRBD2, 6 bases. CDR3 protein: CASSFRRAGTDTQYF. The CDR3 DNA reads TGTGCCAGCAGTTTTAGGAGGGCCGGTACAGATACGCAGTATTTT. Supplemented by reference TRBV28 and TRBJ2-3, the full variable domain reads DVKVTQSSRYLVKRTGEKVFLECVQDMDHENMFWYRQDPGLGLRLIYFSYDVKMKEKGDIPEGYSVSREKKERFSLILESASTNQTSMYLCASSFRRAGTDTQYFGPGTRLTVL.